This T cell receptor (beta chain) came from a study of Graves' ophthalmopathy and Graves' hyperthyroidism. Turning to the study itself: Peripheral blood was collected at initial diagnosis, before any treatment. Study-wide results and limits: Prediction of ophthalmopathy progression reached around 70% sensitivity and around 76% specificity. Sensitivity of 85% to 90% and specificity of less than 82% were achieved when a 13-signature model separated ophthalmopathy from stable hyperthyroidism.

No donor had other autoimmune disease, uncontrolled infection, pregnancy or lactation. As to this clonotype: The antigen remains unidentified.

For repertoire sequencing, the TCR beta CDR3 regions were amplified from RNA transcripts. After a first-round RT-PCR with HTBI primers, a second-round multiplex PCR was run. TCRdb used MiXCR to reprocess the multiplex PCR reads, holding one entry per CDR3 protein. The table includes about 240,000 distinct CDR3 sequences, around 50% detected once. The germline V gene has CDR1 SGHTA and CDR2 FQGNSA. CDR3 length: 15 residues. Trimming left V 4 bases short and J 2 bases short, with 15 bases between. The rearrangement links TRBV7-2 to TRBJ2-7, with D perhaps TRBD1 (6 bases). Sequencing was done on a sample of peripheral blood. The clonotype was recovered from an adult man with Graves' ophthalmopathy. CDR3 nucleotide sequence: TGTGCCAGCAGCTGGGGAGCCAGGGGTGCCTACGAGCAGTACTTC. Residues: CASSWGARGAYEQYF.